This passage covers 2 T cell receptor beta chains from one sample sequenced in a study of prognosis after radiotherapy for stage I lung cancer (dated by TCRdb to the early 2020s). The data were produced on an Illumina HiSeq 3000. Two rounds of multiplex PCR on genomic DNA were used to amplify the TCR beta CDR3 region. The first PCR round used primers specific to each TRBV and TRBJ gene, with sequences filed in Chinese patent CN105087789A. Using fastp at Q25 and MiXCR, TCRdb reprocessed the public reads and kept productive beta chains. Entries that share a CDR3 protein sequence are merged under the most common genes and DNA. Here the sample has about 51,000 distinct CDR3 sequences; about 35% occur a single time. In total, the top ten clones hold 9.2% of the sample. The sequencing used PBMCs, collected before or after stereotactic body radiation therapy (not recorded which). The source of these receptors is a donor aged 50 or older with non-small cell lung cancer.

This clonotype was seen many times. The J gene is TRBJ2-7, the V gene TRBV30; D tentatively fits TRBD1 or TRBD2 (6 bases each). There are 15 residues in the CDR3. V lost 2 bases, J lost 6 bases, and 20 bases lay in between. CDR1 is GTSNPN, CDR2 SVGIG, per germline (reference sequence). CDR3 sequence: CAWSPGLPGVGEQYF. The DNA for the CDR3 is TGTGCCTGGAGTCCCGGACTACCAGGGGTGGGCGAGCAGTACTTC.

This clonotype has ten or more counts. The V and J genes are TRBV6-1 and TRBJ2-3; D is possibly TRBD1 (6 bases). The V end lost 7 bases, the J end lost 2 bases, and 13 bases lay between the germline ends. Germline lookup yields CDR1 MNHNS and CDR2 SASEGT. The CDR3 is 14 residues long. This CDR3 is CASTVGQYTDTQYF. For the CDR3, the DNA is TGTGCCAGCACGGTGGGACAATACACAGATACGCAGTATTTT.